This note documents a single TCR beta chain sequence. Its antigen is currently unknown. Using a J-beta primer mix together with a sample-barcoded 5' primer, a second PCR was run for roughly 7 to 12 cycles. Via MiXCR, TCRdb re-called the 5' RACE reads, giving one row per CDR3 protein. The table lists under 800,000 distinct CDR3 sequences, more than 20% of them singletons. These data are taken from a study of blood T cells in healthy people across ages. General study points: CMV status of donors was unknown, possibly confounding expanded clonotype changes.

CDR3 size: 14 residues. The J segment lost 7 bases and the V segment lost 5 bases, leaving 12 bases of the junction unmatched. Germline values: CDR1 DFQATT, CDR2 SNEGSKA (reference sequence). The receptor was derived from a man between 65 and 85 years old in good health. Sequencing was carried out using blood. The chain links TRBV20-1 to TRBJ2-5, with 8 bases matching TRBD1. CDR3: CSAPRGQGGVTQYF. For the CDR3, the DNA is TGCAGTGCTCCGAGAGGACAGGGAGGTGTGACCCAGTACTTC.